This T cell receptor (beta chain) was sequenced in a study of blood T cell repertoires in COVID-19. On the study more broadly: Acute and convalescent COVID-19 samples came from the United States, Italy and Spain.

Germline CDR1 and CDR2: MDHEN and SYDVKM. J was trimmed by 8 bases and V by 6 bases; bases with no gene match: 12. The CDR3 loop spans 15 amino acids. As handled by the study authors: Estimation of nucleated cell counts relied on the amplification of reference gene primers. Generated by immunoSEQ multiplex PCR, the TCRdb table keeps only in-frame clones and is missing some. For V, J and clone size, that table is used; D and trimming come from the DNA. In the table there are 130,000 to 150,000 clones, roughly 84% of which are singletons. This receptor was identified in a human donor with acute or convalescent COVID-19. The donor label of this sample is uncertain. The chain recombines TRBV28 with TRBJ2-2; 7 nucleotides line up with TRBD1. The source material was peripheral blood. CDR3 coding DNA: TGTGCCAGCAGCACCACAGGGGCCGAATGGGGGGAGCTGTTTTTT. Its translation is CASSTTGAEWGELFF.